Listed here is a single T cell receptor beta chain. The sample originates from a study of blood T cell repertoires in COVID-19. Here immunoSEQ multiplex PCR was the method, and the copy in TCRdb shows in-frame clones only, minus some. This sample has approximately 400,000 clones; under 85% occur once, and the top ten carry less than 6%. Grouping used clinical history reported by participants in a survey and questionnaire. With V trimmed by 0 bases and J by 1 base, 8 bases remained unmatched. Germline V lookup: CDR1 LGHNA, CDR2 YNFKEQ. CDR3 size: 18 residues. Sequencing was carried out using PBMCs or T cells enriched from blood (not recorded which). This sequence joins TRBV4-2 and TRBJ2-4; 8 nucleotides match TRBD1. The TCR originated in a woman in her forties or fifties who had recovered from COVID-19. This CDR3 reads CASSQDPGQGGAKNIQYF. DNA for the CDR3: TGTGCCAGCAGCCAAGACCCCGGACAGGGTGGGGCCAAAAACATTCAGTACTTC.